This T cell receptor (beta chain) derives from a study of patients and donors after allogeneic stem cell transplantation. TCRdb re-called the RT-PCR reads with MiXCR, one entry per CDR3 protein. There are over 400,000 distinct CDR3 sequences in the sample; roughly 17% occur only once, and 7.2% lies in the top ten. Trimming shortened V by 4 bases and J by 2 bases, and 15 bases separated the two germline ends. The CDR3 has 15 residues. CDR1 is SGHDN and CDR2 is FVKESK in the germline V gene. The source material was blood, either unsorted or a sorted T cell fraction (not recorded which). The sequence was obtained from a human donor who was either an allogeneic HSCT recipient or a stem cell or donor lymphocyte infusion donor (not recorded which). It is not recorded whose cells these are; they may come from a transplant donor. The chain couples TRBV14 to TRBJ2-7; D possibly corresponds to TRBD1 (6 bases). The CDR3 nucleotides are TGTGCCAGCAGCCCGCCAGGAACAGGGACCTACGAGCAGTACTTC. It encodes CASSPPGTGTYEQYF. The full variable domain, its missing parts supplied by reference TRBV14 and TRBJ2-7, is EAGVTQFPSHSVIEKGQTVTLRCDPISGHDNLYWYRRVMGKEIKFLLHFVKESKQDESGMPNNRFLAERTGGTYSTLKVQPAELEDSGVYFCASSPPGTGTYEQYFGPGTRLTVT.